The 26 T cell receptor beta chains reported below all come from one sample, sequenced in a study of shared clonotypes between healthy human individuals. Sequenced by immunoSEQ multiplex PCR; TCRdb stores in-frame clones only, minus some. The sample includes about 2.3 million clones, roughly 90% of them seen just once. The sequenced sample consisted of naive CD4+ T cells from PBMCs. Documented subset: CD45RA+ positively selected. These receptors came from a man between 18 and 35 years old in good health. Some clones in this sample may be carry-over from other donors' samples.

The chain has TRBV10-3 and TRBJ1-5, with D hard to call. The V gene lost 6 bases and the J gene lost 0 bases, with 15 bases spanning the gap. Germline loops: CDR1 ENHRY, CDR2 SYGVKD. There are 16 residues in the CDR3. In DNA form, the CDR3 reads TGTGCCATCAGCCCCCGGAATGACGATAGCAATCAGCCCCAGCATTTT. This sequence encodes CAISPRNDDSNQPQHF.

The gene calls are TRBV5-5 and TRBJ2-1; 8 bases are shared with TRBD1. The CDR3 loop spans 16 amino acids. V lost 4 bases, J lost 3 bases, and 9 bases stayed unmatched. CDR1 is SGHKS, CDR2 YYEKEE, per germline (reference sequence). CDR3 nucleotide sequence: TGTGCCAGCAGCCCACAGGGACAGGTAAACTACAATGAGCAGTTCTTC. It codes for CASSPQGQVNYNEQFF.

This clone was detected once. V gene TRBV28 combines with J gene TRBJ1-2, with D hard to call. The CDR3 length is 13 residues. V lost 10 bases and J 2 bases, leaving 14 bases between the germline ends. The germline CDR1 and CDR2 sequences are MDHEN and SYDVKM. The CDR3 sequence: CATPNPINYGYTF. CDR3 in DNA: TGTGCCACCCCAAACCCGATAAACTATGGCTACACCTTC.

The chain couples TRBV6-1 to TRBJ1-1; 9 bases are shared with TRBD1. This CDR3 is built from 15 residues. The junction had 11 bases not matched to a gene; V was cut back by 4 bases and J by 8 bases. CDR1 and CDR2 (germline): MNHNS, SASEGT. CDR3 protein: CASSGDRVGMPEAFF. Here the CDR3 DNA reads TGTGCCAGCAGTGGGGACAGGGTGGGTATGCCCGAAGCTTTCTTT.

This clone was seen only once. The chain joins TRBV10-1 to TRBJ2-3; D gene unclear. Trimming removed 0 bases at V and 3 bases at J, with 7 bases between. The CDR3 runs 14 residues. Germline V gene lookup returns CDR1 WNHNN and CDR2 SYGVQD (reference sequence). In nucleotides, the CDR3 is TGCGCCAGCAGTGAGTCGATGAGGACAGATACGCAGTATTTT. It specifies CASSESMRTDTQYF.

With respect to this clone: The same CDR3 arises from other DNA sequences in this sample as well. The rearrangement joins TRBV7-9 to TRBJ2-5; D may correspond to TRBD1 or TRBD2 (6 bases each). CDR1 and CDR2 from the germline V gene are SEHNR and FQNEAQ (reference sequence). The V end was cut by 5 bases, the J end by 3 bases, with 13 bases between. The CDR3 runs 14 residues. CDR3 bases: TGTGCCAGCAGCAGGGGGGCAGGGGAAGAGACCCAGTACTTC. Amino acid sequence: CASSRGAGEETQYF.

The chain combines TRBV6-6 with TRBJ1-1; D remains ambiguous. The CDR3 has 13 residues. V lost 6 bases to trimming and J lost 4 bases, with 12 bases between them. Per germline, CDR1 MNHNY and CDR2 SVGAGI (reference sequence). For the CDR3, the DNA is TGTGCCAGCAGAACCGGGCAAGCCACTGAAGCTTTCTTT. It codes for CASRTGQATEAFF.

This chain's CDR3 is CASSWGLNYEQYF. CDR3 DNA: TGCGCCAGCAGCTGGGGCTTAAACTACGAGCAGTACTTC. The rearrangement joins TRBV5-1 to TRBJ2-7; D perhaps matches TRBD1 (5 bases). The germline CDR1 and CDR2 sequences are SGHRS and YFSETQ. Between the trimmed V and J ends, which lost 3 bases and 3 bases, there was a span of 10 bases. The CDR3 has 13 amino acids.

The V call is TRBV4-2, the J call TRBJ2-7; D possibly uses TRBD1 or TRBD2 (5 bases each). V was clipped by 7 bases and J by 0 bases, with 13 bases between them. CDR3 length: 14 amino acids. Germline CDR1 LGHNA, CDR2 YNFKEQ. The CDR3 nucleotides are TGTGCCAGCAACCGGGACCGACACTCCTACGAGCAGTACTTC. This sequence encodes CASNRDRHSYEQYF.

As DNA, the CDR3 is TGTGCCAGCAGCCCCGCCCCGGTCTCGAACACCGGGGAGCTGTTTTTT. The encoded protein is CASSPAPVSNTGELFF. The J gene is TRBJ2-2, the V gene TRBV7-2; D is unclear. V gave up 5 bases and J gave up 0 bases, with 13 bases separating them. Germline assignment: CDR1 SGHTA and CDR2 FQGNSA. The CDR3 consists of 16 residues.

This clone was picked up one time. The J gene is TRBJ1-1, the V gene TRBV7-8; D is unresolved. V shed 2 bases and J shed 3 bases, with 13 bases lying between them. The CDR3 loop spans 15 amino acids. The germline gives CDR1 SGHVS, CDR2 FQNEAQ. The chain's CDR3 is CASSLIGVWDTEAFF. The CDR3 DNA reads TGTGCCAGCAGCTTAATCGGGGTTTGGGACACTGAAGCTTTCTTT. The full variable domain, its missing parts supplied by reference TRBV7-8 and TRBJ1-1, is GAGVSQSPRYKVAKRGQDVALRCDPISGHVSLFWYQQALGQGPEFLTYFQNEAQLDKSGLPSDRFFAERPEGSVSTLKIQRTQQEDSAVYLCASSLIGVWDTEAFFGQGTRLTVV.

CDR3 sequence: CASSLQGTPNTGELFF. The DNA for the CDR3 is TGTGCCAGCAGTTTACAGGGAACCCCGAACACCGGGGAGCTGTTTTTT. The genes are TRBV28 and TRBJ2-2; D might be TRBD1 (5 bases). V lost 2 bases, J lost 0 bases, and 10 bases lay in between. This CDR3 comprises 16 residues. The V gene's germline CDR1 is MDHEN and CDR2 SYDVKM.

The genes are TRBV5-6 and TRBJ1-2; D remains unclear. The CDR3 sequence is 12 residues long. Deletions cut 1 base from V and 3 bases from J, with 4 bases between. Per the germline V gene, CDR1 is SGHDT and CDR2 is YYEEEE. CDR3 sequence reads: CASSLKDYGYTF. The CDR3 DNA follows: TGTGCCAGCAGCTTGAAGGACTATGGCTACACCTTC.

The CDR3: CASSLVGEAAFF. The CDR3 DNA reads TGCGCCAGCAGCTTGGTAGGGGAGGCGGCTTTCTTT. The J gene is TRBJ1-1, the V gene TRBV5-1, with D maybe TRBD1 (5 bases). V was clipped by 0 bases and J by 11 bases, with 11 bases between them. The germline V gene has CDR1 SGHRS and CDR2 YFSETQ. The CDR3 has 12 residues.

The chain joins TRBV28 to TRBJ2-7; 10 nucleotides line up with TRBD1. With V trimmed by 9 bases and J by 3 bases, 14 bases remained unmatched. The CDR3 covers 16 residues. Germline V gives CDR1 MDHEN, CDR2 SYDVKM. DNA of the CDR3: TGTGCCAGTACAAACGGTGGGGGACAGGGGATCTACGAGCAGTACTTC. This codes for CASTNGGGQGIYEQYF.

This clone came up once. The CDR3 nucleotides read TGTGCCAGCAGCTTGGAGGGGGGCAGGGTGGTCCAGTACTTC. Translation gives CASSLEGGRVVQYF. The chain carries TRBV5-6 and TRBJ2-5; D is tentatively TRBD1 or TRBD2 (6 bases each). There are 14 residues in the CDR3. Per germline, CDR1 SGHDT and CDR2 YYEEEE. Trimming took 0 bases from V and 10 from J, leaving 16 bases between them.

The V gene is TRBV7-8, the J gene TRBJ2-1; D may match TRBD1 or TRBD2 (5 bases each). The germline V gene has CDR1 SGHVS and CDR2 FQNEAQ. CDR3 length: 15 amino acids. V dropped 5 bases and J dropped 2 bases, with 13 bases sitting between them. DNA for the CDR3: TGTGCCAGCAGCACCCGGGACGAACCCTACAATGAGCAGTTCTTC. It translates to CASSTRDEPYNEQFF.

This clone was observed a handful of times. Other DNA sequences from this sample encode an identical CDR3 as well. This CDR3 reads CSVGTGADTQYF. As DNA, the CDR3 is TGCAGCGTTGGGACAGGGGCAGATACGCAGTATTTT. J is TRBJ2-3 and V is TRBV29-1, with 9 bases aligning to TRBD1. Germline lookup yields CDR1 SQVTM and CDR2 ANQGSEA. There are 12 residues in the CDR3. V shed 4 bases, J shed 4 bases, and the junction held 0 bases outside the gene matches.

The V gene is TRBV28, the J gene TRBJ1-5, with 7 nucleotides matching TRBD1. Looked up from germline, CDR1 is MDHEN and CDR2 is SYDVKM. This CDR3 is 18 amino acids long. V gave up 3 bases and J gave up 7 bases; unmatched junction bases: 18. The CDR3 protein is CASSFPVAGTVRGQPQHF. As DNA, the CDR3 is TGTGCCAGCAGTTTCCCAGTCGCCGGGACAGTTCGGGGGCAGCCCCAGCATTTT.

The V and J genes are TRBV28 and TRBJ2-3; 7 bases are shared with TRBD2. The J segment lost 10 bases and the V segment lost 7 bases, leaving 8 bases of the junction unmatched. The CDR3 has 12 amino acids. Looked up from germline, CDR1 is MDHEN and CDR2 is SYDVKM. Here the CDR3 reads CASTSPGGSQYF. The DNA of the CDR3 is TGTGCCAGCACCTCGCCGGGGGGATCGCAGTATTTT.

This chain uses TRBV6-5 with TRBJ2-3; tentatively, D is TRBD1 (6 bases). The CDR3 extends over 14 amino acids. Per germline, CDR1 MNHEY and CDR2 SVGAGI. V was trimmed by 2 bases and J by 0 bases, leaving 6 bases between them. The CDR3 is CASSYDRSTDTQYF. In nucleotides, the CDR3 is TGTGCCAGCAGTTACGACAGGAGCACAGATACGCAGTATTTT.

The gene calls are TRBV19 and TRBJ2-1; 9 positions agree with TRBD2. This CDR3 comprises 17 residues. Germline V lookup: CDR1 LNHDA, CDR2 SQIVND (reference sequence). V lost 6 bases to trimming and J lost 8 bases; unmatched junction nucleotides: 17. CDR3 in amino acids: CASRPTAGAGGFDEQFF. The CDR3 DNA reads as TGTGCCAGTAGACCAACCGCCGGGGCGGGAGGGTTCGATGAGCAGTTCTTC.

CDR3 protein: CASSHRPGELFF. The DNA of the CDR3 is TGTGCCAGCAGCCACAGGCCCGGGGAGCTGTTTTTT. The chain uses TRBV7-6 and TRBJ2-2; D might be TRBD1 (5 bases). The germline V gene encodes CDR1 SGHVS and CDR2 FNYEAQ. Trimming cost V 5 bases and J 6 bases, with 7 bases left between them. The length of the CDR3 is 12 residues.

This chain joins TRBV6-1 and TRBJ1-4; D might be TRBD1 (5 bases). V lost 6 bases and J 8 bases, leaving 13 bases between the germline ends. CDR3 length: 13 residues. Germline loops: CDR1 MNHNS, CDR2 SASEGT. CDR3 coding DNA: TGTGCCAGCAGCCGGGGACGGGGGGAAAAACTGTTTTTT. Residues: CASSRGRGEKLFF.

Points on this clone: The sample holds other DNA sequences that translate to the same CDR3. The CDR3 DNA follows: TGCGCCAGCAGCTTTCGGGGGGAAGAGACCCAGTACTTC. It codes for CASSFRGEETQYF. The chain couples TRBV5-1 to TRBJ2-5, with 7 positions matching TRBD2. CDR1 and CDR2 (germline): SGHRS, YFSETQ. V trimming: 2 bases; J trimming: 3 bases; junction bases outside the gene matches: 1. CDR3 length equals 13 residues.

The V gene is TRBV30, the J gene TRBJ1-6; the match to TRBD1 covers 8 bases. Germline V gene lookup returns CDR1 GTSNPN and CDR2 SVGIG (reference sequence). V trimming: 2 bases; J trimming: 7 bases; junction bases outside the gene matches: 7. The CDR3 covers 15 residues. The CDR3 coding sequence is TGTGCCTGGAGTTACCCGGACAGGGACAATTCACCCCTCCACTTT. Protein product: CAWSYPDRDNSPLHF.